One sample yielded the 30 T cell receptor beta chains listed below, sequenced in a study of cytomegalovirus exposure and HLA in healthy donors. The PCR made use of 60 Vbeta and 13 Jbeta primers. Clones were sequenced by immunoSEQ multiplex PCR, and TCRdb holds only the in-frame ones, with some missing. Found here are about 180,000 clones, around 76% of them singletons; the top ten hold about 2.5%. The material sequenced was PBMCs. These receptors were taken from a woman aged 25-40 years in good health and CMV-seropositive.

This rearrangement joins TRBV6-5 to TRBJ1-2; TRBD1 agrees at 7 bases. The germline CDR1 and CDR2 sequences are MNHEY and SVGAGI. Trimming cost V 5 bases and J 4 bases; bases outside gene matches: 4. The CDR3 has 13 residues. The DNA of the CDR3 is TGTGCCAGCAGTGGAGGGACAGTCTATGGCTACACCTTC. This codes for CASSGGTVYGYTF.

The chain has TRBV28 and TRBJ1-5, with TRBD1 matching 9 bases. The junction had 10 bases not matched to a gene; V was cut back by 8 bases and J by 5 bases. The CDR3 consists of 15 residues. Looked up from germline, CDR1 is MDHEN and CDR2 is SYDVKM. The CDR3 DNA sequence: TGTGCCAGCGGGTCCGGGACAGGGAAATATCAGCCCCAGCATTTT. As protein: CASGSGTGKYQPQHF.

V is TRBV7-8 and J is TRBJ1-5; no reliable D call. Trimming pared 1 base from V and 2 bases from J, leaving 9 bases between. The CDR3 sequence is 15 residues long. The V gene's germline CDR1 is SGHVS and CDR2 FQNEAQ. The DNA of the CDR3 is TGTGCCAGCAGCTTAGATAGCGGGCGCAATCAGCCCCAGCATTTT. This encodes CASSLDSGRNQPQHF.

This sequence joins TRBV7-9 and TRBJ2-2, with D perhaps TRBD1 (7 bases). V was shortened by 5 bases and J by 4 bases, with 14 bases between the two germline ends. The CDR3 spans 15 residues. Germline loops: CDR1 SEHNR, CDR2 FQNEAQ (reference sequence). CDR3: CASSKNRGGTGELFF. CDR3 sequence (DNA): TGTGCCAGCAGCAAAAACAGGGGAGGCACCGGGGAGCTGTTTTTT.

This rearrangement joins TRBV7-6 to TRBJ1-3; D is perhaps TRBD1 (5 bases). The V gene's germline CDR1 is SGHVS and CDR2 FNYEAQ. Trimming took off 6 bases at V and 0 bases at J, with 12 bases between the two ends. The CDR3 sequence is 15 residues long. The CDR3 coding sequence is TGTGCCAGCAGTTTTAATCAGGGCTCTGGAAACACCATATATTTT. Translation gives CASSFNQGSGNTIYF.

The chain carries TRBV2 and TRBJ2-7; weak D call: TRBD1 (5 bases). V gave up 4 bases and J gave up 3 bases, with 10 bases separating them. This CDR3 region has 13 residues. The germline CDR1 and CDR2 sequences are SNHLY and FYNNEI. As DNA, the CDR3 is TGTGCCAGCAGTGGGGGCAGAGTCTACGAGCAGTACTTC. Protein: CASSGGRVYEQYF.

The V gene is TRBV6-5, the J gene TRBJ2-1; 9 nucleotides align to TRBD2. V was pared by 4 bases and J by 7 bases, with 2 bases of the junction left unmatched. The germline CDR1 and CDR2 sequences are MNHEY and SVGAGI. The length of the CDR3 is 13 residues. CDR3 region: CASSWRGGNEQFF. DNA for the CDR3: TGTGCCAGCAGTTGGCGGGGGGGGAATGAGCAGTTCTTC.

V usage is TRBV5-1 and J usage is TRBJ2-3, with 14 bases that match TRBD2. CDR1 and CDR2 from the germline V gene are SGHRS and YFSETQ. CDR3 length: 16 residues. Unmatched junction bases numbered 2, after V lost 4 bases and J lost 1 base. CDR3 loop: CASSPGLAGGTDTQYF. The CDR3 nucleotides are TGCGCCAGCAGCCCGGGACTAGCGGGGGGCACAGATACGCAGTATTTT.

CDR3 sequence reads: CASSVGSGNSPLHF. For the CDR3, the DNA is TGTGCCAGCAGCGTCGGTTCGGGAAATTCACCCCTCCACTTT. V and J are TRBV6-5 and TRBJ1-6; D remains ambiguous. The CDR3 is made up of 14 amino acids. The V gene's germline CDR1 is MNHEY and CDR2 SVGAGI. V was pared by 6 bases and J by 7 bases, with 13 bases between.

This clone was observed once. The chain combines TRBV9 with TRBJ2-3; D remains unclear. Trimming cost V 5 bases and J 6 bases, with 13 bases left between them. The CDR3 length is 13 residues. Looked up from germline, CDR1 is SGDLS and CDR2 is YYNGEE. CDR3: CASRESLGDTQYF. For the CDR3, the DNA is TGTGCCAGCAGAGAGTCCCTCGGGGATACGCAGTATTTT.

This clone was found a few times. V and J are TRBV11-2 and TRBJ2-5; D is possibly TRBD1 or TRBD2 (11 bases each). This CDR3 is 19 amino acids long. CDR1 is SGHAT, CDR2 FQNNGV, per germline. V lost 1 base and J lost 1, with 22 bases in between. CDR3 region: CASSLGTGGLAGGQETQYF. CDR3 DNA: TGTGCCAGCAGCTTAGGGACAGGGGGCCTAGCGGGGGGCCAAGAGACCCAGTACTTC.

This sequence joins TRBV7-8 and TRBJ2-5; no firm D call. Germline CDR1 is SGHVS and CDR2 is FQNEAQ. This CDR3 spans 13 amino acids. V was cut by 6 bases and J by 5 bases, with 13 bases left in between. The CDR3 nucleotides are TGTGCCAGCAGACAATTATCGATTGAGACCCAGTACTTC. Translating gives CASRQLSIETQYF. Drawing the rest from reference TRBV7-8 and TRBJ2-5, the complete variable domain is GAGVSQSPRYKVAKRGQDVALRCDPISGHVSLFWYQQALGQGPEFLTYFQNEAQLDKSGLPSDRFFAERPEGSVSTLKIQRTQQEDSAVYLCASRQLSIETQYFGPGTRLLVL.

The chain is built from TRBV7-9 and TRBJ2-7; D gene uncertain. Trimming took 1 base from V and 2 from J, leaving 6 bases between them. This CDR3 region has 13 residues. Germline CDR1 and CDR2: SEHNR and FQNEAQ (reference sequence). Here the CDR3 reads CASSLGGTYEQYF. The CDR3 nucleotides read TGTGCCAGCAGCTTAGGAGGCACCTACGAGCAGTACTTC.

J is TRBJ2-7 and V is TRBV18, with D maybe TRBD2 (5 bases). Germline CDR1 KGHSH, CDR2 LQKENI. This CDR3 spans 14 amino acids. V was trimmed by 3 bases and J by 7 bases, leaving 16 bases between them. This chain's CDR3 is CASSPEDLQREQYF. Written as DNA, the CDR3 is TGTGCCAGCTCACCGGAGGACCTCCAGAGAGAGCAGTACTTC.

This clone has just a few counts. The gene calls are TRBV5-6 and TRBJ2-2; 7 bases map to TRBD1. Germline V lookup: CDR1 SGHDT, CDR2 YYEEEE. CDR3 length: 16 residues. V lost 0 bases, J lost 4 bases, and 6 bases stayed unmatched. The CDR3 bases are TGTGCCAGCAGCTTGGAAGGGGGCCGAGGCACCGGGGAGCTGTTTTTT. Amino acids: CASSLEGGRGTGELFF.

This clone was detected only a few times. The rearrangement links TRBV5-1 to TRBJ2-5; D possibly corresponds to TRBD1 (5 bases). CDR1 and CDR2 (germline): SGHRS, YFSETQ. The CDR3 totals 15 residues. Trimming pared 2 bases from V and 2 bases from J, leaving 13 bases between. The CDR3, as DNA: TGCGCCAGCAGCTTAATTCCAGGGAATCAAGAGACCCAGTACTTC. It translates to CASSLIPGNQETQYF.

The rearrangement uses TRBV7-8 and TRBJ1-3; 7 nucleotides align to TRBD1. The ends lost 1 base at V and 2 bases at J; junction bases unmatched: 11. This CDR3 comprises 18 residues. Germline lookup yields CDR1 SGHVS and CDR2 FQNEAQ. This chain's CDR3 is CASSLGGRGRGTGNTIYF. The CDR3 bases are TGTGCCAGCAGCTTAGGCGGGAGGGGGCGGGGGACTGGAAACACCATATATTTT. Variable domain in full (rest from reference TRBV7-8 and TRBJ1-3): GAGVSQSPRYKVAKRGQDVALRCDPISGHVSLFWYQQALGQGPEFLTYFQNEAQLDKSGLPSDRFFAERPEGSVSTLKIQRTQQEDSAVYLCASSLGGRGRGTGNTIYFGEGSWLTVV.

This chain links TRBV7-9 with TRBJ2-2, with 12 bases fitting TRBD2. Trimming cost V 5 bases and J 5 bases; bases outside gene matches: 3. Per the germline V gene, CDR1 is SEHNR and CDR2 is FQNEAQ (reference sequence). This CDR3 has 15 amino acids. The CDR3 is CASSKGLAGTGELFF. CDR3 in DNA: TGTGCCAGCAGCAAGGGACTAGCGGGTACCGGGGAGCTGTTTTTT.

The V and J genes are TRBV7-9 and TRBJ2-1, with 12 bases aligning to TRBD1. The CDR3 runs 16 residues. CDR1 and CDR2 from the germline V gene are SEHNR and FQNEAQ (reference sequence). The V gene end was trimmed by 5 bases and the J gene end by 6 bases; junction bases not matched to a gene: 8. The CDR3 DNA is TGTGCCAGCAGCCTCGGGGACAGGGGGCGCCGCAATGAGCAGTTCTTC. Translation gives CASSLGDRGRRNEQFF.

This clone has more than one count but fewer than ten. The rearrangement links TRBV4-3 to TRBJ2-7, with 8 bases matching TRBD1. The CDR3 contains 15 residues. The germline V gene encodes CDR1 LGHNA and CDR2 YSLEER. V shed 4 bases, J shed 0 bases, and the junction held 5 bases outside the gene matches. This chain's CDR3 is CASSPYQGASYEQYF. The CDR3 region has the DNA TGCGCCAGCAGCCCCTACCAGGGGGCCTCCTACGAGCAGTACTTC.

V is TRBV9 and J is TRBJ2-3; the match to TRBD2 covers 9 bases. V gave up 6 bases and J gave up 3 bases; unmatched junction bases: 11. The CDR3 totals 16 residues. Germline values: CDR1 SGDLS, CDR2 YYNGEE. As DNA, the CDR3 is TGTGCCAGCACCCCCGGGGTAGCGGGGGAGACAGATACGCAGTATTTT. It specifies CASTPGVAGETDTQYF. Supplemented by reference TRBV9 and TRBJ2-3, the full variable domain reads DSGVTQTPKHLITATGQRVTLRCSPRSGDLSVYWYQQSLDQGLQFLIQYYNGEERAKGNILERFSAQQFPDLHSELNLSSLELGDSALYFCASTPGVAGETDTQYFGPGTRLTVL.

This clone was found a few times. Germline and junction disagree at one end, which may indicate a read error. The V call is TRBV7-9, the J call TRBJ1-1, with TRBD1 as a possible D gene (5 bases). CDR3 length: 14 residues. The germline V gene encodes CDR1 SEHNR and CDR2 FQNEAQ (reference sequence). CDR3 nucleotides: TGTTCCAGCAGCCCCACCACAGGCGGAACTGAAGCTTTCTTT. It specifies CSSSPTTGGTEAFF.

Concerning this clone itself: The identical CDR3 is also encoded by other nucleotide sequences in the sample. This chain uses TRBV11-2 with TRBJ1-1; TRBD1 might be the D (5 bases). The germline V and J ends were trimmed by 6 bases and 1 base, with 9 bases remaining between them. Germline V gives CDR1 SGHAT, CDR2 FQNNGV. The CDR3 length is 13 residues. This CDR3 reads CASSSQGNTEAFF. Written as DNA, the CDR3 is TGTGCCAGCAGTTCGCAGGGGAACACTGAAGCTTTCTTT.

This clone was counted a single time. The chain links TRBV10-3 to TRBJ1-2, with D possibly being TRBD1 (6 bases). The CDR3 consists of 13 residues. V was shortened by 10 bases and J by 3 bases, with 15 bases between the two germline ends. Germline V gives CDR1 ENHRY, CDR2 SYGVKD. The DNA of the CDR3 is TGTGCCACGTGGGCAGGGGTAGACTATGGCTACACCTTC. It yields the protein CATWAGVDYGYTF.

The CDR3 nucleotides are TGTGCCAGCAGCCCCTGGACAGGGGCAAACTACGAGCAGTACTTC. Protein: CASSPWTGANYEQYF. The V and J genes are TRBV9 and TRBJ2-7, with 9 bases fitting TRBD1. The germline V gene has CDR1 SGDLS and CDR2 YYNGEE. The CDR3 sequence is 15 residues long. With 4 bases clipped from V and 3 bases from J, the junction kept 8 bases outside the gene matches.

This clone was seen only a few times. The chain uses TRBV7-8 and TRBJ1-2, with no clear D. This CDR3 region has 14 residues. Germline CDR1 and CDR2: SGHVS and FQNEAQ. Trimming took off 5 bases at V and 2 bases at J, with 12 bases between the two ends. CDR3 sequence: CASSHSAGNYGYTF. The CDR3 nucleotides are TGTGCCAGCAGCCACTCGGCGGGGAACTATGGCTACACCTTC.

V and J are TRBV5-1 and TRBJ2-7, with D hard to call. The CDR3 has 13 amino acids. With 2 bases removed from V and 2 bases from J, the gap between germline ends came to 8 bases. CDR1 is SGHRS, CDR2 YFSETQ, per germline. CDR3 amino acids: CASSFEPTYEQYF. In DNA form, the CDR3 reads TGCGCCAGCAGCTTTGAACCTACCTACGAGCAGTACTTC.

The genes are TRBV7-2 and TRBJ1-1; D might be TRBD1 (6 bases). Trimming left V 7 bases short and J 5 bases short, with 17 bases between. Germline V gene sequence: CDR1 SGHTA, CDR2 FQGNSA. There are 14 residues in the CDR3. CDR3 coding DNA: TGTGCCAGCAAACGGGACACTCGCTCGACTGAAGCTTTCTTT. It codes for CASKRDTRSTEAFF. The full variable domain, with the rest looked up from reference TRBV7-2 and TRBJ1-1, is GAGVSQSPSNKVTEKGKDVELRCDPISGHTALYWYRQSLGQGLEFLIYFQGNSAPDKSGLPSDRFSAERTGGSVSTLTIQRTQQEDSAVYLCASKRDTRSTEAFFGQGTRLTVV.

The rearrangement links TRBV5-4 to TRBJ2-6, with 12 bases matching TRBD1. Unmatched junction bases numbered 5, after V lost 0 bases and J lost 4 bases. This CDR3 is 18 amino acids long. CDR1 and CDR2 (germline): SGHNT, YYREEE (reference sequence). The DNA for the CDR3 is TGTGCCAGCAGCTTGGTGGGACAGGGGGCGGCAGGGGCCAACGTCCTGACTTTC. It translates to CASSLVGQGAAGANVLTF.

This sequence joins TRBV7-2 and TRBJ1-2; TRBD1 is a possible D gene (5 bases). The CDR3 is 15 amino acids. V shed 2 bases and J shed 0 bases, with 10 bases lying between them. Germline values: CDR1 SGHTA, CDR2 FQGNSA. CDR3 protein: CASSLQRGSNYGYTF. The CDR3 DNA is TGTGCCAGCAGCTTACAACGGGGGTCTAACTATGGCTACACCTTC.